The rows below give T cell receptor beta chains drawn from one sample of a study of cytomegalovirus exposure and HLA in healthy donors. The protocol was immunoSEQ multiplex PCR, while the TCRdb copy is restricted to in-frame clones and leaves out a portion. The sample yields approximately 110,000 clones, around 78% seen once. The sample was PBMCs. Receptors were obtained from a man aged 35-49 years in good health and CMV-seronegative. The CDR3 runs from the conserved cysteine through the conserved F or W. Fields, in order: D gene, J gene, clone size, V gene, CDR3 DNA, CDR3 protein. A D gene is named only where the DNA matches it firmly. Clone size is shown for a subset of rows, as once, few, many or a class of expanded clone.

d_call: TRBD1; j_call: TRBJ2-3; clone_size: .; v_call: TRBV15; cdr3_nt: TGTGCCACCAGCAGGGGAGGAGGGACAGGGTCGAGCACAGATACGCAGTATTTT; cdr3_aa: CATSRGGGTGSSTDTQYF
d_call: TRBD1; j_call: TRBJ1-3; clone_size: .; v_call: TRBV11-2; cdr3_nt: TGTGCCAGCAGCAAACAGGGGGTGGACACCATATATTTT; cdr3_aa: CASSKQGVDTIYF
d_call: .; j_call: TRBJ2-5; clone_size: .; v_call: TRBV11-2; cdr3_nt: TGTGCCAGCAGCTTACAGGGGATACAGGAGACCCAGTACTTC; cdr3_aa: CASSLQGIQETQYF
d_call: .; j_call: TRBJ1-2; clone_size: .; v_call: TRBV19; cdr3_nt: TGTGCCAGTAGCAAGCCGATAGACAGCGCTTATACGGGTGGCTACACCTTC; cdr3_aa: CASSKPIDSAYTGGYTF
d_call: .; j_call: TRBJ1-1; clone_size: few; v_call: TRBV28; cdr3_nt: TGTGCCAGCAGACGAGCCCTCAGGGAGGTAGCTGAAGCTTTCTTT; cdr3_aa: CASRRALREVAEAFF
d_call: TRBD1; j_call: TRBJ2-7; clone_size: .; v_call: TRBV7-7; cdr3_nt: TGTGCTAGCAGCCAAGTAGGGGGGACAGGGTCTTTACCCAGCTCCTACGAGCAGTACTTC; cdr3_aa: CASSQVGGTGSLPSSYEQYF
d_call: .; j_call: TRBJ1-1; clone_size: .; v_call: TRBV19; cdr3_nt: TGTGCCAGTAGTATGTTCGGACAGACCCTCTATGCGGCTTTCTTT; cdr3_aa: CASSMFGQTLYAAFF
d_call: TRBD2; j_call: TRBJ2-5; clone_size: .; v_call: TRBV10-3; cdr3_nt: TGTGCCATCAGCAAAAGTGGGGGGGGGAAGGAGAGGGAGACCCAGTACTTC; cdr3_aa: CAISKSGGGKERETQYF
d_call: .; j_call: TRBJ1-1; clone_size: .; v_call: TRBV7-6; cdr3_nt: TGTGCCAGCAGCACATGGAGGGAAACTGAAGCTTTCTTT; cdr3_aa: CASSTWRETEAFF
d_call: .; j_call: TRBJ2-7; clone_size: .; v_call: TRBV6-1; cdr3_nt: TGTGCCAGCCTTTCGCAGGGGGGACCCTACGAGCAGTACTTC; cdr3_aa: CASLSQGGPYEQYF
d_call: TRBD2; j_call: TRBJ2-5; clone_size: .; v_call: TRBV19; cdr3_nt: TGTGCCAGTAGTATAGTAAGGCCTAGCGGTCGTGAGACCCAGTACTTC; cdr3_aa: CASSIVRPSGRETQYF
d_call: .; j_call: TRBJ1-2; clone_size: .; v_call: TRBV6-5; cdr3_nt: TGTGCCAGCAGTTCACCCGCGGGGGGCATCAACTATGGCTACACCTTC; cdr3_aa: CASSSPAGGINYGYTF
d_call: .; j_call: TRBJ1-1; clone_size: once; v_call: TRBV5-4; cdr3_nt: TGTGCCAGCAGCTTTAGTGAGACAGGCGACGCTTTCTTT; cdr3_aa: CASSFSETGDAFF
d_call: .; j_call: TRBJ1-2; clone_size: once; v_call: TRBV4-3; cdr3_nt: TGCGCCAGCAGCCAAGGGACTTATGTCTACACCTTC; cdr3_aa: CASSQGTYVYTF
d_call: .; j_call: TRBJ2-3; clone_size: .; v_call: TRBV9; cdr3_nt: TGTGCCAGCAAACCACAACAGGGAAGAGGAGGAGATACGCAGTATTTT; cdr3_aa: CASKPQQGRGGDTQYF
d_call: .; j_call: TRBJ1-5; clone_size: .; v_call: TRBV7-2; cdr3_nt: TGTGCCAGCAGCTTAACAGGGAACCCCAATCAGCCCCAGCATTTT; cdr3_aa: CASSLTGNPNQPQHF
d_call: .; j_call: TRBJ2-7; clone_size: few; v_call: TRBV7-9; cdr3_nt: TGTGCCAGCAGCCCCCGAGGGGGCTCCTACGAGCAGTACTTC; cdr3_aa: CASSPRGGSYEQYF
d_call: TRBD1; j_call: TRBJ2-2; clone_size: .; v_call: TRBV6-5; cdr3_nt: TGTGCCAGCAGTCGGACAGGGATTACCGGGGAGCTGTTTTTT; cdr3_aa: CASSRTGITGELFF
d_call: .; j_call: TRBJ2-2; clone_size: .; v_call: TRBV7-9; cdr3_nt: TGTGCCAGCAGCTTAGCGCCACGGTCGAACACCGGGGAGCTGTTTTTT; cdr3_aa: CASSLAPRSNTGELFF
d_call: TRBD1; j_call: TRBJ1-1; clone_size: once; v_call: TRBV7-2; cdr3_nt: TGTGCCAGCAGCACCGGACAGGGGAGGACTGAAGCTTTCTTT; cdr3_aa: CASSTGQGRTEAFF
d_call: .; j_call: TRBJ1-1; clone_size: .; v_call: TRBV18; cdr3_nt: TGTGCCAGCTCACCGGCCCGGGGGGCGCATCCCGGAACTGAAGCTTTCTTT; cdr3_aa: CASSPARGAHPGTEAFF
d_call: .; j_call: TRBJ2-5; clone_size: .; v_call: TRBV19; cdr3_nt: TGTGCCACAGGAAGCAACCAAGAGACCCAGTACTTC; cdr3_aa: CATGSNQETQYF
d_call: .; j_call: TRBJ1-2; clone_size: .; v_call: TRBV5-6; cdr3_nt: TGTGCCAGCAGCTTGGTTGCCTCAGCTAACTATGGCTACACCTTC; cdr3_aa: CASSLVASANYGYTF
d_call: .; j_call: TRBJ2-2; clone_size: .; v_call: TRBV7-8; cdr3_nt: TGTGCCAGCAGCCCACTAGCTGAAGCCGGGGAGCTGTTTTTT; cdr3_aa: CASSPLAEAGELFF
d_call: .; j_call: TRBJ1-4; clone_size: .; v_call: TRBV2; cdr3_nt: TGTGCCAGCAGCTTAACAGGGTTGGAAAAACTGTTTTTT; cdr3_aa: CASSLTGLEKLFF
d_call: .; j_call: TRBJ1-6; clone_size: .; v_call: TRBV13; cdr3_nt: TGTGCCAGCAGCTTTATACAGGGACATTCACCCCTCCACTTT; cdr3_aa: CASSFIQGHSPLHF
d_call: TRBD2; j_call: TRBJ2-1; clone_size: once; v_call: TRBV6-4; cdr3_nt: TGTGCCAGCAGTCCTAGCGGGGGCCGATCCTACAATGAGCAGTTCTTC; cdr3_aa: CASSPSGGRSYNEQFF
d_call: .; j_call: TRBJ2-1; clone_size: few; v_call: TRBV6-1; cdr3_nt: TGTGCCAGCATTCGGGCGACAGGAGGTGAGCAGTTCTTC; cdr3_aa: CASIRATGGEQFF
d_call: TRBD1; j_call: TRBJ1-2; clone_size: .; v_call: TRBV6-5; cdr3_nt: TGTGCCAGCAGAACTCCCAGGGGGCTAGGCTATGGCTACACCTTC; cdr3_aa: CASRTPRGLGYGYTF
d_call: TRBD1; j_call: TRBJ2-7; clone_size: .; v_call: TRBV6-6; cdr3_nt: TGTGCCAGCACCGACATAACAGGGGTTCGCTACGAGCAGTACTTC; cdr3_aa: CASTDITGVRYEQYF
d_call: TRBD2; j_call: TRBJ2-2; clone_size: .; v_call: TRBV5-5; cdr3_nt: TGTGCCAGCAGACTGATTGGCGGGACTAACACCACCGGGGAGCTGTTTTTT; cdr3_aa: CASRLIGGTNTTGELFF
d_call: .; j_call: TRBJ1-3; clone_size: once; v_call: TRBV4-1; cdr3_nt: TGCGCCAGCAGCCAAGATAGTGGAAACACCATATATTTT; cdr3_aa: CASSQDSGNTIYF
d_call: .; j_call: TRBJ1-2; clone_size: once; v_call: TRBV15; cdr3_nt: TGTGCCACCAGCAGAGATGCGGGGGCTATTGGTGGCTACACCTTC; cdr3_aa: CATSRDAGAIGGYTF
d_call: .; j_call: TRBJ2-7; clone_size: .; v_call: TRBV4-2; cdr3_nt: TGTGCCAGCAGTATTTTATTAGGAGGGGCTTCCTACGAGCAGTACTTC; cdr3_aa: CASSILLGGASYEQYF
d_call: .; j_call: TRBJ1-2; clone_size: once; v_call: TRBV21-1; cdr3_nt: TGTGCCAGCACCCGGGAGGGTGACGGCTACACCTTC; cdr3_aa: CASTREGDGYTF
d_call: TRBD1; j_call: TRBJ1-2; clone_size: .; v_call: TRBV7-9; cdr3_nt: TGTGCCAGCATGGACAGGGACAACTATGGCTACACCTTC; cdr3_aa: CASMDRDNYGYTF
d_call: TRBD2; j_call: TRBJ2-1; clone_size: once; v_call: TRBV2; cdr3_nt: TGTGCCAGCAGCCAGAGACTAGCGGGGGACAATGAGCAGTTCTTC; cdr3_aa: CASSQRLAGDNEQFF
d_call: TRBD1; j_call: TRBJ1-1; clone_size: .; v_call: TRBV15; cdr3_nt: TGTGCCACCAGCAGAGGTACAGGGGGTATTGACACTGAAGCTTTCTTT; cdr3_aa: CATSRGTGGIDTEAFF
d_call: .; j_call: TRBJ2-6; clone_size: .; v_call: TRBV7-2; cdr3_nt: TGTGCCAGCAGACCAGAGGGCTCTGGGGCCAACGTCCTGACTTTC; cdr3_aa: CASRPEGSGANVLTF
d_call: .; j_call: TRBJ1-5; clone_size: .; v_call: TRBV12-5; cdr3_nt: TGTGCTAGTGGTTCTCCACAGGGCAATCAGCCCCAGCATTTT; cdr3_aa: CASGSPQGNQPQHF
d_call: TRBD1; j_call: TRBJ2-7; clone_size: .; v_call: TRBV30; cdr3_nt: TGTGCCTGGAAGCCGACAGGGTTCGGCGAGCAGTACTTC; cdr3_aa: CAWKPTGFGEQYF
d_call: .; j_call: TRBJ2-3; clone_size: once; v_call: TRBV2; cdr3_nt: TGTGCCAGCAGTGGAGGGACAGATACGCAGTATTTT; cdr3_aa: CASSGGTDTQYF
d_call: .; j_call: TRBJ2-3; clone_size: .; v_call: TRBV7-3; cdr3_nt: TGTGCCAGCAGCTCGACAGGAGCTAGCACAGATACGCAGTATTTT; cdr3_aa: CASSSTGASTDTQYF
d_call: TRBD2; j_call: TRBJ2-1; clone_size: .; v_call: TRBV27; cdr3_nt: TGTGCCAGCAGTTTAAGTGCGGGGGGTCTAGGTGAGCAGTTCTTC; cdr3_aa: CASSLSAGGLGEQFF
d_call: .; j_call: TRBJ1-1; clone_size: .; v_call: TRBV7-9; cdr3_nt: TGTGCCAGCAGCTTAGCCTCCGGTAACACTGAAGCTTTCTTT; cdr3_aa: CASSLASGNTEAFF
d_call: .; j_call: TRBJ2-2; clone_size: once; v_call: TRBV7-6; cdr3_nt: TGTGCCAGCAGCTTAGTGAGGGTCGGGGAGCTGTTTTTT; cdr3_aa: CASSLVRVGELFF
d_call: .; j_call: TRBJ2-1; clone_size: .; v_call: TRBV4-3; cdr3_nt: TGCGCCAGCAGCCTTCTCCTCAGGGGAAGACCGAATGAGCAGTTCTTC; cdr3_aa: CASSLLLRGRPNEQFF
d_call: .; j_call: TRBJ2-5; clone_size: .; v_call: TRBV4-1; cdr3_nt: TGCGCCAGCAGCCTTGGACAAGGCCGGCAAGAGACCCAGTACTTC; cdr3_aa: CASSLGQGRQETQYF
d_call: .; j_call: TRBJ1-2; clone_size: few; v_call: TRBV28; cdr3_nt: TGTGCCAGCAGTTTAATTGCAGGGCATAACTATGGCTACACCTTC; cdr3_aa: CASSLIAGHNYGYTF
d_call: TRBD2; j_call: TRBJ2-1; clone_size: .; v_call: TRBV6-5; cdr3_nt: TGTGCCAGCAGTTACCATAGCGGGGGTTCCAATGAGCAGTTCTTC; cdr3_aa: CASSYHSGGSNEQFF
d_call: TRBD2; j_call: TRBJ2-3; clone_size: few; v_call: TRBV5-1; cdr3_nt: TGCGCCAGCAGTTCCCTAGCGGGGGGCTACGATACGCAGTATTTT; cdr3_aa: CASSSLAGGYDTQYF
d_call: .; j_call: TRBJ1-6; clone_size: .; v_call: TRBV14; cdr3_nt: TGTGCCAGCAGCCAAGGAGTGAACAGGGAAAATTCACCCCTCCACTTT; cdr3_aa: CASSQGVNRENSPLHF
d_call: .; j_call: TRBJ1-6; clone_size: .; v_call: TRBV19; cdr3_nt: TGTGCCAGTAGTATGGAGGGTTCACCCCTCCACTTT; cdr3_aa: CASSMEGSPLHF
d_call: TRBD2; j_call: TRBJ2-3; clone_size: once; v_call: TRBV7-9; cdr3_nt: TGTTCCAGCAGCTTAGCGGCTAGCGGGGATAATACAGATACGCAGTATTTT; cdr3_aa: CSSSLAASGDNTDTQYF